This T cell receptor (beta chain) is drawn from a study of blood T cell repertoires in COVID-19. Study as a whole: Samples came from the United States, Italy and Spain, spanning acute and convalescent COVID-19. T cells, B-cell-depleted T cells, or PBMCs provided the cDNA or gDNA that served as material.

Germline CDR1 is LGHNA and CDR2 is YNFKEQ. J was trimmed by 3 bases and V by 8 bases; bases with no gene match: 11. The CDR3 length is 15 residues. In the original workflow: By means of reference gene primer amplification, nucleated cell counts were estimated. Sequenced by immunoSEQ multiplex PCR; TCRdb stores in-frame clones only, minus some. V, J and clone size are those of that table, while D and trimming were read from the DNA. The table includes roughly 250,000 clones, 80% to 85% detected once. The receptor's source is a man between 45 and 60 years old with active or convalescent COVID-19. The chain is built from TRBV4-2 and TRBJ2-7; TRBD2 aligns across 9 bases. The specimen sequenced was peripheral blood. CDR3 protein: CASAGPRGGRYEQYF. The CDR3 DNA follows: TGTGCCAGCGCCGGGCCGCGGGGGGGCCGCTACGAGCAGTACTTC.